Each of the 14 T cell receptor beta chains below was sequenced from the same sample in a study of PD-1 blockade in classical Hodgkin lymphoma (dated by TCRdb to 2020 to 2021). The library was built by means of the immunoSEQ multiplex PCR assay. TCRdb re-hosts the immuneACCESS table, in-frame sequences only. Its copies lack some clones; in the studies checked, an unresolved V gene accounts for under half of them, and the cause for the rest is not known. This sample comprises roughly 100,000 clones, around nine tenths of them detected only once. Under 20% of the sample is taken by the ten largest. Per the publication, the time point label means: cycle 4 day 1 (C4D1), after 5 to 7 weeks of nivolumab. All trial patients had relapsed after autologous stem cell transplantation, with cohorts A, B and C differing in prior brentuximab vedotin exposure. The starting material was peripheral blood mononuclear cells (PBMCs), obtained before the fourth cycle of nivolumab. These receptors were collected from a human donor with classical Hodgkin lymphoma.

The chain joins TRBV5-8 to TRBJ2-6; unclear D gene. Germline lookup yields CDR1 SGHTS and CDR2 YDEGEE. This CDR3 has 14 amino acids. With 5 bases removed from V and 1 base from J, the gap between germline ends came to 7 bases. In DNA form, the CDR3 reads TGTGCCAGCAGATGGGCATCTGGGGCCAACGTCCTGACTTTC. Its translation is CASRWASGANVLTF.

The CDR3: CASSGLAGGPSNTGELFF. The CDR3 DNA is TGTGCCAGCAGCGGTTTAGCGGGAGGGCCGTCGAACACCGGGGAGCTGTTTTTT. The rearrangement joins TRBV9 to TRBJ2-2; 11 bases align to TRBD2. Germline V gene sequence: CDR1 SGDLS, CDR2 YYNGEE. CDR3 length: 18 amino acids. The V segment lost 3 bases and the J segment 0 bases; nucleotides outside the gene matches: 7.

The chain employs TRBV5-8 and TRBJ2-7, with TRBD1 identical over 9 bases. The V gene's germline CDR1 is SGHTS and CDR2 YDEGEE. This CDR3 is 14 amino acids long. V shed 0 bases and J 5 bases; nucleotides not matched to a gene: 3. The CDR3 spells CASSLGTGVDEQYF. CDR3 bases: TGTGCCAGCAGCTTGGGGACAGGGGTCGACGAGCAGTACTTC.

CDR3 DNA sequence: TGTGCCAGCAGTTACACAGTAGCCAAAAACATTCAGTACTTC. Its translation is CASSYTVAKNIQYF. The rearrangement uses TRBV28 and TRBJ2-4; D is uncertain. From germline, CDR1 is MDHEN and CDR2 SYDVKM. CDR3 size: 14 residues. V was clipped by 4 bases and J by 0 bases, with 7 bases between them.

The J gene is TRBJ2-5, the V gene TRBV5-1; D could derive from TRBD1 or TRBD2 (5 bases each). V lost 0 bases, J lost 5 bases, and 11 bases lay in between. The length of the CDR3 is 14 residues. Germline CDR1 is SGHRS and CDR2 is YFSETQ. The CDR3: CASSLEPGPETQYF. CDR3 bases: TGCGCCAGCAGCTTGGAGCCGGGGCCCGAGACCCAGTACTTC.

The gene calls are TRBV7-2 and TRBJ1-4; D gene unclear. This CDR3 region has 14 residues. V dropped 5 bases and J dropped 5 bases, with 12 bases sitting between them. CDR1 SGHTA and CDR2 FQGNSA come from the germline V gene. The CDR3 coding sequence is TGTGCCAGCAGCCGCAGCGGGCACAATGAAAAACTGTTTTTT. Translating gives CASSRSGHNEKLFF.

The J gene is TRBJ2-5, the V gene TRBV25-1; 7 bases line up with TRBD1. The CDR3 sequence is 14 residues long. The trim removed 1 base at V and 8 bases at J, leaving 7 bases unmatched. Germline values: CDR1 MGHDK, CDR2 SYGVNS. Here the CDR3 reads CASSESQGVDTQYF. The CDR3 coding sequence is TGTGCCAGCAGTGAATCTCAGGGGGTGGATACCCAGTACTTC.

The chain links TRBV4-1 to TRBJ2-5, with no clear D. Trimming removed 3 bases at V and 5 bases at J, with 16 bases between. CDR1 and CDR2 from the germline V gene are MGHRA and YSYEKL. The CDR3 has 15 amino acids. The CDR3 nucleotides read TGCGCCAGCAGCCACGCGACTGGGGTAGGGGAGACCCAGTACTTC. It encodes CASSHATGVGETQYF.

The chain is built from TRBV19 and TRBJ2-1; D not resolved. The CDR3 runs 17 residues. The V gene lost 5 bases and the J gene lost 8 bases, with 25 bases spanning the gap. Germline V gene data show CDR1 as LNHDA and CDR2 as SQIVND (reference sequence). This CDR3 is CASSPLVPSFTTDEQFF. The CDR3 bases are TGTGCCAGTAGTCCCCTAGTCCCTAGTTTTACGACGGATGAGCAGTTCTTC. The full variable domain, its missing parts supplied by reference TRBV19 and TRBJ2-1, is DGGITQSPKYLFRKEGQNVTLSCEQNLNHDAMYWYRQDPGQGLRLIYYSQIVNDFQKGDIAEGYSVSREKKESFPLTVTSAQKNPTAFYLCASSPLVPSFTTDEQFFGPGTRLTVL.

V usage is TRBV27 and J usage is TRBJ1-5; no definite D call. From germline, CDR1 is MNHEY and CDR2 SMNVEV (reference sequence). This CDR3 comprises 15 residues. Trimming took off 6 bases at V and 4 bases at J, with 16 bases between the two ends. CDR3: CASSPVGLGNQPQHF. CDR3 sequence (DNA): TGTGCCAGCAGCCCTGTGGGGTTGGGAAATCAGCCCCAGCATTTT.

V gene TRBV10-3 combines with J gene TRBJ2-1; D unresolved. Trimming took 0 bases from V and 4 from J, leaving 7 bases between them. There are 14 residues in the CDR3. Germline V lookup: CDR1 ENHRY, CDR2 SYGVKD. The CDR3 nucleotides are TGTGCCATCAGTGAGTCGACACTTTACAATGAGCAGTTCTTC. This translates into CAISESTLYNEQFF.

V usage is TRBV11-2 and J usage is TRBJ2-2, with TRBD1 matching over 10 bases. V trimming: 5 bases; J trimming: 7 bases; junction bases outside the gene matches: 10. The CDR3 has 16 residues. The V gene's germline CDR1 is SGHAT and CDR2 FQNNGV. Here the CDR3 DNA reads TGTGCCAGCAGCCTCCAGGGACAGGGGATAATCGGGGAGCTGTTTTTT. This gives the protein CASSLQGQGIIGELFF.

The sample holds a few counts of this clone. The V gene is TRBV6-1, the J gene TRBJ2-3; D ambiguous. Trimming shortened V by 2 bases and J by 4 bases, and 4 bases separated the two germline ends. The CDR3 loop spans 12 amino acids. CDR1 and CDR2 (germline): MNHNS, SASEGT. CDR3 bases: TGTGCCAGCAGTGAACATGCAGATACGCAGTATTTT. Its protein product is CASSEHADTQYF.

The rearrangement uses TRBV25-1 and TRBJ2-5; 8 nucleotides line up with TRBD2. J gave up 4 bases and V 3 bases, and 4 bases lay outside the gene matches. This CDR3 has 14 residues. Germline values: CDR1 MGHDK, CDR2 SYGVNS. The CDR3 nucleotides are TGTGCCAGCAGTGATAGTCTAGCGGGAGAGACCCAGTACTTC. Its translation is CASSDSLAGETQYF.